The entry that follows covers one TCR beta chain sequence. Its antigen is unidentified. It is likely a read error, because the conserved phenylalanine at the end of the CDR3 is missing. Because the CDR3's place on the DNA is in doubt, the DNA is left out and the CDR3 is given as listed by TCRdb. The researchers produced TCR beta cDNA from approximately 0.45 ug total RNA with a constant-region primer. Slightly modified ARM-PCR served as the procedure for the TCR beta libraries. These libraries came from three rounds of nested multiplex PCR. Use of TRBV1-TRBV30 forward primers with a C-beta reverse primer characterized the first two PCR rounds, which lasted ten to eleven cycles each. TCRdb re-derived calls from the multiplex PCR reads in MiXCR, one entry per CDR3 protein. The data contain about 23,000 distinct CDR3 sequences, around 77% of them seen just once; the ten biggest clones take up about 32%.

Co-extraction of both nucleic acids (RNA and DNA) used about 19-33 mg of unsorted bulk tissue. The sample comes from a study of tumor-infiltrating lymphocytes in primary liver carcinoma. Study-level background: The patients, men and women alike, were aged 30 to 69 years.

Whole-study results and caveats: Overlap in tumor-adjacent and tumor-blood pairs fell below that of tumor region pairs. Representation across all five tumor regions was limited to only about 7.5-24% of top clones.

The V gene's germline CDR1 is SGHAT and CDR2 FQNNGV. Including both end residues, the CDR3 is 16 amino acids long. The sequence came from a woman in her 30s with primary liver carcinoma and hepatitis B virus infection. Input material: liver tumor tissue from sampling region 5. Subset reported: tumor region T5, tumor centre. V and J are TRBV11-2 and TRBJ2-5; the tabulated D call, TRBD1, remains unverified against the DNA. The CDR3 loop reads CASSTRTGGAKGTQCL.